Below are 3 T cell receptor beta chains sequenced from a single sample in a study of control samples from healthy donors and cancer patients. Clones were read by immunoSEQ multiplex PCR, and TCRdb kept only the in-frame ones, dropping some. The table records more than 95,000 clones, about 92% of them present only once. Sample: blood. These receptors were taken from a man younger than 35 in good health.

The chain couples TRBV10-3 to TRBJ2-7; 8 bases map to TRBD1. CDR3 length: 15 amino acids. The germline V gene has CDR1 ENHRY and CDR2 SYGVKD. After removal of 3 bases from V and 2 bases from J, the junction contained 6 bases not matched to a gene. The CDR3: CAISEGRTGPYEQYF. The DNA for the CDR3 is TGTGCCATCAGTGAAGGTCGGACAGGGCCCTACGAGCAGTACTTC.

The J gene is TRBJ1-5, the V gene TRBV5-1; no clear D gene. The V end was cut by 1 base, the J end by 6 bases, with 17 bases between. This CDR3 comprises 16 residues. Germline values: CDR1 SGHRS, CDR2 YFSETQ. CDR3 DNA: TGCGCCAGCAGCTTGCGCCAGGCCGCCAACGGTCAGCCCCAGCATTTT. Its translation is CASSLRQAANGQPQHF.

The rearrangement links TRBV18 to TRBJ1-1; no reliable D call. The CDR3 is 14 residues long. Germline CDR1 KGHSH, CDR2 LQKENI. The ends were cut back, 8 bases at V and 1 base at J, with 14 bases in the middle. The CDR3 sequence is CASAYGSENTEAFF. CDR3 nucleotides: TGTGCCAGCGCCTACGGGTCCGAGAACACTGAAGCTTTCTTT.